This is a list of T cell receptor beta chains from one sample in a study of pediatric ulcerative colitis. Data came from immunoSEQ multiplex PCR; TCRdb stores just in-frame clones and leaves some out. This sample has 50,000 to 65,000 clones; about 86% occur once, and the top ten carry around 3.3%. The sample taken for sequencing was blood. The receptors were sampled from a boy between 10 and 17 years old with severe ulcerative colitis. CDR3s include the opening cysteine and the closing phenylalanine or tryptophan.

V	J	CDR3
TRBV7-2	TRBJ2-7	CASSFEVAGEQYF
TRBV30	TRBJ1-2	CAWSAPRDRVAHYGYTF
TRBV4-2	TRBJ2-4	CASSPWEGNIQYF
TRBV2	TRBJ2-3	CASSGVGRDGDTQYF
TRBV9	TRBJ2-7	CASSPSSSSYEQYF
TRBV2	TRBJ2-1	CASSGQRGVYNEQFF
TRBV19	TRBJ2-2	CASSSYTGELFF
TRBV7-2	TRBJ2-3	CASSRNRVTDTQYF
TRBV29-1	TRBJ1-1	CSVVFRISNTEAFF
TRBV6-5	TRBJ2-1	CASSYIGLANNEQFF
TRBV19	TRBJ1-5	CASSIAELGPNQPQHF
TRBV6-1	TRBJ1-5	CASSLTLDPGWPQHF
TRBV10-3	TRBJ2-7	CATLLDGGVYEQYF
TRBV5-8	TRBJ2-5	CASSFGTEETQYF
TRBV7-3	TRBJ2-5	CASSPGLAGETQYF
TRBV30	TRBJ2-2	CAWSDSNTGELFF
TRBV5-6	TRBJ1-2	CASSLQGQGSRYGYTF
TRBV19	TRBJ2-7	CASSIGTGGVSEQYF
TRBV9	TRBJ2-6	CASSPQVSGANVLTF
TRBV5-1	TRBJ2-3	CASSLVSSGRADTQYF
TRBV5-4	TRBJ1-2	CASSSTGLGYTF
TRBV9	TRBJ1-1	CASSPDQLTNTEAFF
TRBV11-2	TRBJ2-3	CASSLGLASTDTQYF
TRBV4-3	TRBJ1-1	CASSQDVRDPGVLDTEAFF
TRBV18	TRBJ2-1	CASSPQGQTYNEQFF